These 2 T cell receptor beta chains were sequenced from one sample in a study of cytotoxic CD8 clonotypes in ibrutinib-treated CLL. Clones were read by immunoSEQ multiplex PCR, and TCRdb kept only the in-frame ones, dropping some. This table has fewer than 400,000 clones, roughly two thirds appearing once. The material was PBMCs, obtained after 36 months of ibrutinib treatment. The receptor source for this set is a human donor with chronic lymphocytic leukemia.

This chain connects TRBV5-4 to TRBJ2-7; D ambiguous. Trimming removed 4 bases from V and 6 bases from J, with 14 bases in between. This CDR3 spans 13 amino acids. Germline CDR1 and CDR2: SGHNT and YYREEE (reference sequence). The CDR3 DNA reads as TGTGCCAGCAGCCCCGGCACAGCAACCGAGCAGTACTTC. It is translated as CASSPGTATEQYF.

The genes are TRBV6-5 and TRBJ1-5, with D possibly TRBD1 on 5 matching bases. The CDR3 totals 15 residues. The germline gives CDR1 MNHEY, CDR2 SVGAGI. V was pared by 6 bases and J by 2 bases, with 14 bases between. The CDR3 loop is CASRTRGLGNQPQHF. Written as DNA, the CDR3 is TGTGCCAGCAGGACCCGGGGCCTAGGCAATCAGCCCCAGCATTTT.